The 21 T cell receptor beta chains given below trace back to one sample, sequenced in a study of blood T cell repertoires in COVID-19. This table comes from immunoSEQ multiplex PCR, and its TCRdb copy is limited to in-frame clones, with some not included. The sample lists roughly 340,000 clones, 80% to 90% occurring once. Source material: PBMCs or T cells enriched from blood (not recorded which). All receptors derive from a man between 18 and 35 years old who had recovered from COVID-19.

The gene calls are TRBV5-1 and TRBJ1-3, with 11 bases aligning to TRBD1. Per germline, CDR1 SGHRS and CDR2 YFSETQ. This CDR3 is 16 amino acids long. With V trimmed by 4 bases and J by 4 bases, 7 bases remained unmatched. The CDR3 nucleotides are TGCGCCAGCAGCGTCGGGACAGGGGGGTTCGGAAACACCATATATTTT. Translation gives CASSVGTGGFGNTIYF. Using reference TRBV5-1 and TRBJ1-3 for the parts outside the CDR3, the full variable domain is KAGVTQTPRYLIKTRGQQVTLSCSPISGHRSVSWYQQTPGQGLQFLFEYFSETQRNKGNFPGRFSGRQFSNSRSEMNVSTLELGDSALYLCASSVGTGGFGNTIYFGEGSWLTVV.

This clone came up once. V gene TRBV6-1 combines with J gene TRBJ2-7; D may be TRBD1 (5 bases). The CDR3 covers 15 residues. CDR1 and CDR2 (germline): MNHNS, SASEGT. Deletions cut 2 bases from V and 1 base from J, with 12 bases between. The CDR3 region has the DNA TGTGCCAGCAGTGAATTCCCAGGGTCGTCCTACGAGCAGTACTTC. This translates into CASSEFPGSSYEQYF.

This chain uses TRBV9 with TRBJ1-2; tentatively, D is TRBD1 (5 bases). This CDR3 has 14 residues. The V end lost 4 bases, the J end lost 6 bases, and 16 bases lay between the germline ends. The germline CDR1 and CDR2 sequences are SGDLS and YYNGEE. The CDR3: CASSPPSGGDGYTF. In nucleotides, the CDR3 is TGTGCCAGCAGCCCCCCCTCAGGAGGGGATGGCTACACCTTC.

This clone was seen a single time. The CDR3 DNA reads TGTGCCACCAGCAGAGGACAGGACCCTTACTATGGCTACACCTTC. Amino acid sequence: CATSRGQDPYYGYTF. V is TRBV15 and J is TRBJ1-2; possibly TRBD1 for D (6 bases). The CDR3 totals 15 residues. Trimming left V 1 base short and J 3 bases short, with 12 bases between. Germline assignment: CDR1 LNHNV and CDR2 YYDKDF (reference sequence).

The chain combines TRBV14 with TRBJ1-2; D remains ambiguous. Between the trimmed V and J ends, which lost 0 bases and 5 bases, there was a span of 7 bases. Germline-derived CDR1 and CDR2 are SGHDN and FVKESK. The CDR3 has 13 residues. CDR3 nucleotide sequence: TGTGCCAGCAGCCAAGAAGCGGGGTATGGCTACACCTTC. Translation gives CASSQEAGYGYTF.

The rearrangement links TRBV10-3 to TRBJ2-1, with no clear D. V was pared by 6 bases and J by 0 bases, with 12 bases between. The CDR3 loop spans 15 amino acids. Germline CDR1 reads ENHRY; CDR2 reads SYGVKD. The CDR3 DNA sequence: TGTGCCATCAGCACAGCACAAAGCTCCTACAATGAGCAGTTCTTC. It yields the protein CAISTAQSSYNEQFF.

This chain links TRBV6-1 with TRBJ1-3, with D perhaps matching TRBD1 (5 bases). V was shortened by 6 bases and J by 2 bases, with 17 bases between the two germline ends. Germline V gives CDR1 MNHNS, CDR2 SASEGT. This CDR3 has 16 amino acids. CDR3 sequence reads: CASSENTGTAGNTIYF. The CDR3 nucleotides are TGTGCCAGCAGCGAAAATACAGGAACGGCTGGAAACACCATATATTTT.

V usage is TRBV13 and J usage is TRBJ1-1, with TRBD1 as a possible D gene (6 bases). The length of the CDR3 is 14 residues. Trimming removed 0 bases at V and 7 bases at J, with 12 bases between. Germline CDR1 reads PRHDT; CDR2 reads FYEKMQ (reference sequence). CDR3 residues: CASSLGQGKGEAFF. The CDR3 nucleotides read TGTGCCAGCAGCTTAGGACAGGGTAAGGGTGAAGCTTTCTTT.

The chain couples TRBV7-3 to TRBJ2-1; TRBD2 might be the D (6 bases). This CDR3 comprises 14 residues. The V end was cut by 4 bases, the J end by 6 bases, with 13 bases between. Germline assignment: CDR1 SGHTA and CDR2 FQGTGA. In DNA form, the CDR3 reads TGTGCCAGCAGCTCCGCCGGGAGCGTCAATGAGCAGTTCTTC. It is translated as CASSSAGSVNEQFF.

The V and J genes are TRBV6-5 and TRBJ1-2, with no clear D. The V end lost 0 bases, the J end lost 3 bases, and 14 bases lay between the germline ends. CDR1 and CDR2 from the germline V gene are MNHEY and SVGAGI. The CDR3 runs 16 residues. This chain's CDR3 is CASSYSGAQDYYGYTF. The CDR3 nucleotides are TGTGCCAGCAGTTACTCAGGTGCCCAAGACTACTATGGCTACACCTTC.

The V and J genes are TRBV7-5 and TRBJ2-3; TRBD2 is the table's D call and was not checked against the DNA. TRBV7-5 is marked as a pseudogene. This CDR3 region has 21 residues. The CDR3 nucleotides are TGTGCCAGAAGCTTAGCTTTTGATGGTTGTCTAGCGGGATTAGTCACAGATACGCAGTATTTT. Protein sequence: CARSLAFDGCLAGLVTDTQYF.

This CDR3 is CASSLTGHPNTEAFF. In nucleotides, the CDR3 is TGTGCCAGCAGCTTAACGGGACACCCGAACACTGAAGCTTTCTTT. The chain employs TRBV7-8 and TRBJ1-1, with D possibly TRBD1 on 6 matching bases. This CDR3 contains 15 residues. Germline CDR1 SGHVS, CDR2 FQNEAQ. Trimming removed 2 bases from V and 1 base from J, with 11 bases in between.

The rearrangement links TRBV6-5 to TRBJ2-3; D is unresolved. Germline loops: CDR1 MNHEY, CDR2 SVGAGI. Trimming removed 8 bases at V and 7 bases at J, with 7 bases between. The CDR3 runs to 10 residues. CDR3 bases: TGTGCCAGCGTACTTAATACGCAGTATTTT. It specifies CASVLNTQYF.

The chain has TRBV2 and TRBJ2-1; perhaps TRBD1 as D (5 bases). CDR1 and CDR2 from the germline V gene are SNHLY and FYNNEI. The V end lost 5 bases, the J end lost 2 bases, and 16 bases lay between the germline ends. The CDR3 has 16 amino acids. The CDR3 region has the DNA TGTGCCAGCAGTCCCCAGCTAGGGGTACCCTACAATGAGCAGTTCTTC. Translation gives CASSPQLGVPYNEQFF.

The V gene is TRBV5-8, the J gene TRBJ1-5, with 7 bases aligning to TRBD1. The CDR3 contains 15 residues. Trimming removed 6 bases from V and 9 bases from J; junction bases left unmatched: 15. Germline V gene lookup returns CDR1 SGHTS and CDR2 YDEGEE. The CDR3 sequence is CASTLGLQGSRPQHF. For the CDR3, the DNA is TGTGCCAGCACTTTGGGGCTACAGGGGAGTAGGCCCCAGCATTTT.

This chain connects TRBV11-2 to TRBJ2-7; 8 nucleotides agree with TRBD1. CDR1 is SGHAT and CDR2 is FQNNGV in the germline V gene. Losses at the gene ends were 5 bases for V and 5 bases for J; bases not matched to a gene: 2. The CDR3 length is 12 residues. The CDR3 loop is CASSLRGHEQYF. In nucleotides, the CDR3 is TGTGCCAGCAGCCTCAGGGGGCACGAGCAGTACTTC.

The chain is built from TRBV11-2 and TRBJ1-5, with 7 bases lining up with TRBD1. Germline V lookup: CDR1 SGHAT, CDR2 FQNNGV. This CDR3 region has 17 residues. V was pared by 3 bases and J by 7 bases, with 15 bases of the junction left unmatched. CDR3 residues: CASSFVSERKGGQPQHF. CDR3 DNA sequence: TGTGCCAGCAGCTTCGTCTCGGAACGGAAAGGGGGCCAGCCCCAGCATTTT.

The CDR3 region has the DNA TGTGCCACCAGCCAGTTGACGGGAGGCGGAAACACCATATATTTT. This codes for CATSQLTGGGNTIYF. The chain employs TRBV15 and TRBJ1-3; no clear D. Looked up from germline, CDR1 is LNHNV and CDR2 is YYDKDF (reference sequence). V lost 5 bases to trimming and J lost 4 bases, with 15 bases between them. The CDR3 extends over 15 amino acids.

The chain carries TRBV9 and TRBJ2-5; D not resolved. The CDR3 is 14 amino acids. Trimming removed 2 bases from V and 1 base from J, with 9 bases in between. The germline V gene encodes CDR1 SGDLS and CDR2 YYNGEE. CDR3 nucleotides: TGTGCCAGCAGCGTGGGCCGTGTCCAAGAGACCCAGTACTTC. It translates to CASSVGRVQETQYF.

The chain uses TRBV6-6 and TRBJ1-3; D is possibly TRBD1 (5 bases). This CDR3 is 14 amino acids long. The V end lost 7 bases, the J end lost 0 bases, and 10 bases lay between the germline ends. Germline V lookup: CDR1 MNHNY, CDR2 SVGAGI (reference sequence). The CDR3 DNA sequence: TGTGCCAGCATCGGGGGGAACTCTGGAAACACCATATATTTT. Protein: CASIGGNSGNTIYF.

This chain joins TRBV7-9 and TRBJ1-4, with a tentative D call TRBD1 (5 bases). This CDR3 comprises 14 residues. Germline V gene data show CDR1 as SEHNR and CDR2 as FQNEAQ (reference sequence). Trimming cost V 4 bases and J 5 bases, with 11 bases left between them. The CDR3 coding sequence is TGTGCCAGCAGCTGGGGCAGCCCCAATGAAAAACTGTTTTTT. It yields the protein CASSWGSPNEKLFF.